This T cell receptor (beta chain) is from a study of blood T cells in healthy people across ages. Study overall: Template switching captured about one barcoded beta molecule per two T cells.

Sample donors were healthy Caucasian individuals that came from Russia, aged roughly 6 to 95. Researchers collected 9.5 to 10 milliliters of peripheral blood from every single donor. The germline CDR1 and CDR2 sequences are MDHEN and SYDVKM. The CDR3 is 16 residues long. Trimming took 5 bases from V and 0 from J; bases not matched to a gene: 8. This clonotype was counted only a few times. Alongside a J-beta primer mix, a sample-barcoded 5' primer served in a second PCR lasting about 7 to 11 cycles. A template-switch adaptor containing 12 random nucleotides labeled each cDNA molecule. TCRdb ran MiXCR on the 5' RACE reads and lists one entry per CDR3 protein. This table has just over 1 million distinct CDR3 sequences, under 55% appearing once.

The sequence was obtained from a woman aged 60-75 years in good health. V is TRBV28 and J is TRBJ2-3; the match to TRBD1 covers 7 bases. Sequencing was performed on blood. CDR3 loop: CASSLRQGISTDTQYF. DNA of the CDR3: TGTGCCAGCAGTCTCCGACAGGGCATTAGCACAGATACGCAGTATTTT.